The present entry profiles one TCR beta chain with its context. The antigen is undetermined. This record comes from a study of cytomegalovirus exposure and HLA in healthy donors. Study findings and constraints: Some V segments, including TRBV6-2 and TRBV6-3, were excluded as indistinguishable. The authors later linked a missense DCLRE1C variant to TCR beta V- and J-gene trimming. TCR beta V segments were, for the most part, productive about 90% or about 30% of the time in an earlier analysis. Cytomegalovirus association was assigned to approximately 160 TCR beta chains.

Primers included in the PCR were 60 Vbeta and 13 Jbeta primers. Sequencing was performed with immunoSEQ multiplex PCR; in TCRdb, only in-frame clones are kept and a portion is missing. The table has roughly 290,000 clones, roughly 80% seen once. This CDR3 comprises 16 residues. Trimming removed 3 bases from V and 2 bases from J; junction bases left unmatched: 1. Germline V lookup: CDR1 LNHDA, CDR2 SQIVND (reference sequence). The clonotype originates from a girl under 10 years old in good health and CMV-seronegative. Sequencing was carried out using PBMCs. The chain uses TRBV19 and TRBJ2-1, with 13 bases lining up with TRBD2. In DNA form, the CDR3 reads TGTGCCAGTAGTATCGGACTAGCGGGAGCCTACAATGAGCAGTTCTTC. Its translation is CASSIGLAGAYNEQFF.